This section outlines one TCR beta chain sequence together with its context. The antigen is undetermined. This sample was taken from a study of blood T cells in healthy people across ages. The study, taken as a whole, reports: With unsorted PBMCs, a conclusive comparison of naive versus antigen-experienced cells was not possible.

Aged roughly 6 to 90, donors were systemically healthy Caucasians from Russia. Each of the donors had 8 to 10 milliliters of peripheral blood drawn into EDTA-treated Vacutainer tubes. This CDR3 has 14 residues. The germline V gene has CDR1 LGHNA and CDR2 YSLEER. The germline V and J ends were trimmed by 1 base and 8 bases, with 9 bases remaining between them. With a J-beta primer mix and a sample-barcoded 5' primer, a second PCR ran about 7 to 12 cycles. Using its own MiXCR run on the 5' RACE reads, TCRdb lists one record per CDR3 protein. The table records roughly 570,000 distinct CDR3 sequences, 27% of them present only once.

The TCR comes from a woman in her 70s in good health. The rearrangement links TRBV4-3 to TRBJ1-6, with unresolved D. Sequenced sample: blood. Here the CDR3 DNA reads TGCGCCAGCAGCCAAGGTGGTTGGGATTCACCCCTCCACTTT. Amino acid sequence: CASSQGGWDSPLHF.